This T cell receptor (beta chain) was retrieved from a study of early T cells in non-severe SARS-CoV-2 infection. This clonotype has ten or more counts. V dropped 0 bases and J dropped 9 bases, with 9 bases sitting between them. CDR3 length equals 12 residues. Looked up from germline, CDR1 is SEHNR and CDR2 is FQNEAQ (reference sequence). The TCR library protocol attached unique molecular identifiers to the individual cDNA molecules. TCRdb re-analysed the 5' RACE reads in MiXCR, keeping a single row per CDR3 protein. The sample includes roughly 63,000 distinct CDR3 sequences, 13% of them seen just once.

Sequenced sample: whole blood. The V gene is TRBV7-9, the J gene TRBJ2-7; no reliable D call. The source of this sequence is an adult who was a healthcare worker with PCR-confirmed SARS-CoV-2 infection or an uninfected control (not recorded which). CDR3 coding DNA: TGTGCCAGCAGCTTAGCCGGCAGGTCGCAGTACTTC. It translates to CASSLAGRSQYF. Based on the CDR3 plus reference TRBV7-9 and TRBJ2-7, the full variable domain is DTGVSQNPRHKITKRGQNVTFRCDPISEHNRLYWYRQTLGQGPEFLTYFQNEAQLEKSRLLSDRFSAERPKGSFSTLEIQRTEQGDSAMYLCASSLAGRSQYFGPGTRLTVT.